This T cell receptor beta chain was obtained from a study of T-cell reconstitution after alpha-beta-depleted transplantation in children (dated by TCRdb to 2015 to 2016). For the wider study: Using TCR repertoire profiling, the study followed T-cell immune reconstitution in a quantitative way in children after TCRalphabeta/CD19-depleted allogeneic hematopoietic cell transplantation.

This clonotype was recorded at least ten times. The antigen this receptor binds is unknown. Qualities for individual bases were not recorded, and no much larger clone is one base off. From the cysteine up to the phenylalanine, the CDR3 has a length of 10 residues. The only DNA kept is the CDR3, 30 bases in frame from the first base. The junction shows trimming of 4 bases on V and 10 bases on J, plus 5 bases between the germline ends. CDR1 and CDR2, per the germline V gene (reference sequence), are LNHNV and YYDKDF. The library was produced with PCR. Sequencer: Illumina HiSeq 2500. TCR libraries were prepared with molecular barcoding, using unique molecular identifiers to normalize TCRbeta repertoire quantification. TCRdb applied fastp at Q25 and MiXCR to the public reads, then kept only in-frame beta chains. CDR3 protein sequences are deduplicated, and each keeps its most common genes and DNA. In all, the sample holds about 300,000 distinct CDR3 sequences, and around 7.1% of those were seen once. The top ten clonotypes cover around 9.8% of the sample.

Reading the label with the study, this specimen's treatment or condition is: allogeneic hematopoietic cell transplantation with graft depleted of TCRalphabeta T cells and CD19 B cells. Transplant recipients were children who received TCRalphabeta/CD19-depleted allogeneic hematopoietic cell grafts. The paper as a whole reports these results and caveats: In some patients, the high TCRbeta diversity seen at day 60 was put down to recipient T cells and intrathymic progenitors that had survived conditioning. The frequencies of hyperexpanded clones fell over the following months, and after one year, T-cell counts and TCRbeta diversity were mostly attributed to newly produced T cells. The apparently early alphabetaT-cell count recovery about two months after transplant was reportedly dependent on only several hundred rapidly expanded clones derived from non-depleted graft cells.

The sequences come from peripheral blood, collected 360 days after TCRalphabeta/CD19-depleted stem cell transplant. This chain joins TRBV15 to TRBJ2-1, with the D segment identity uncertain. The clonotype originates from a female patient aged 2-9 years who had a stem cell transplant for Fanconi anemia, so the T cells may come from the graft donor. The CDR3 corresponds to CATSNGEQFF. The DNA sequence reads TGTGCCACCAGCAACGGAGAGCAGTTCTTC.